This T cell receptor beta chain was identified during a study of PD-L1 blockade in urothelial cancer listed by TCRdb under 2017. For context, the study as a whole: Every patient began therapy at some point between 2014 and 2015 and was given atezolizumab 1,200 mg intravenously every 3 weeks. About nine tenths of the roughly 29 patients were males with bladder-origin urothelial cancer, and about 60% of the roughly 29 reported a prior smoking history. An ECOG performance status of 0 or 1 was recorded for the patients, and 0 to 3 prior chemotherapy regimens had been received by the patients. Blood samples were analyzed at two time points: 3 weeks after treatment start (second dose) and 6 weeks after treatment start. Blood samples gave median yields of about 150,000 T cells and some 80,000 unique TCRs, along with a median clonality of about 0.084. The study, an exploratory multi-omic analysis, examined somatic, immune and clinical correlates of response to PD-L1 blockade with atezolizumab in urothelial cancer. TCR sequencing covered pretreatment tumor samples and matched, serially collected peripheral blood taken before and after atezolizumab treatment. Durable clinical benefit was defined as a progression-free survival longer than 6 months, and TCR features were additionally tested against progression-free survival and overall survival. Whole exome sequencing and RNA sequencing of pretreatment tumors were performed alongside TCR sequencing in the same patients. Durable clinical benefit was achieved by nine patients and was not achieved by 20 patients. Pretreatment blood TCR-seq was available for under 35 patients, at least one posttreatment blood collection was obtained for 24 patients, and tumor TCR-seq was available for 24 patients. Summary of the overall study and its limitations: Because the sample size was small (n of about 31) and many of the analyses were exploratory, the results are meant to be hypothesis-generating. Improved progression-free and overall survival was associated with having pretreatment peripheral blood TCR clonality below the median. Greater expansion of tumor-associated TCR clones in peripheral blood 3 weeks after the start of treatment was observed in patients with durable benefit (n of about 20, p = 0.022).

Each PCR received spiked-in synthetic TCR analog templates so that absolute template abundance could be estimated from read counts. The immunoSEQ assay used bias-controlled V and J gene primers to amplify TCRbeta CDR3 regions from genomic DNA. Sequencing of rearranged TCRbeta segments was done at approximately 20X coverage. As for the authors' bioinformatics: Sequencing errors were corrected by clustering and CDR3s were annotated against IMGT to assign V, D and J genes. Only productive TCRbeta rearrangements were used in downstream analyses, excluding out-of-frame or stop-codon sequences. To compute clonality, Shannon entropy was normalized by the log of the number of unique productive sequences and then subtracted from one. Clones differing between time points or between blood and tumor were identified by Fisher's exact test with Benjamini-Hochberg correction at adjusted p below 0.01. TCRdb re-hosts the immuneACCESS table, in-frame sequences only. Its copies lack some clones; in the studies checked, an unresolved V gene accounts for under half of them, and the cause for the rest is not known. The V and J calls and the clone size are those of that table, but D and trimming were determined from the DNA. The sample includes some 100,000 clones, with 91% observed a single time. The leading ten clones occupy over 0.8% of the sample.

The cohort comprised around 30 patients with locally advanced or metastatic urothelial carcinoma treated at Memorial Sloan Kettering on a trial protocol. Peripheral blood mononuclear cells were collected pretreatment and during treatment, with between 1 and 8 total time points obtained per patient. The Qiagen DNeasy Blood extraction kit was used to purify genomic DNA from total PBMCs and from tumor samples. PBMCs were collected pretreatment and during treatment and were isolated and stored as previously described. As concerns this clone: This receptor's antigen is unknown. No clone much larger than this one lies a single base away; base qualities are absent.

There are 15 amino acids in the CDR3, from cysteine to phenylalanine inclusive. Of all the DNA, just the CDR3 is kept, 45 bases in frame from base 1. Trimming leaves V shorter by 6 bases and J shorter by 3 bases, with the junction holding 7 bases beyond the gene matches. Taken from the germline V gene, the CDR1 and CDR2 loops are MDHEN and SYDVKM. The origin of this receptor is a woman older than 75 with urothelial cancer. The rearranged chain carries TRBV28 and TRBJ2-7, with 11 bases aligning to TRBD2. The sample was PBMCs, taken around atezolizumab (anti-PD-L1) treatment. The DNA is as follows: TGTGCCAGCAGACTTACTAGCGGGAGCTACTACGAGCAGTACTTC. Protein translation: CASRLTSGSYYEQYF. Reference TRBV28 and TRBJ2-7 genes cover what lies past the CDR3, so the full variable domain is DVKVTQSSRYLVKRTGEKVFLECVQDMDHENMFWYRQDPGLGLRLIYFSYDVKMKEKGDIPEGYSVSREKKERFSLILESASTNQTSMYLCASRLTSGSYYEQYFGPGTRLTVT.